The T cell receptor beta chain described here comes from a study of OX40 agonist ivuxolimab in advanced cancers. About the study: Having had anti-PD-1, anti-PD-L1 or anti-CTLA-4 therapy before was allowed, and more than 35% had some.

Trimming pared 4 bases from V and 7 bases from J, leaving 9 bases between. This CDR3 comprises 11 residues. CDR1 is SGHKS, CDR2 YYEKEE, per germline (reference sequence). Patients who had autoimmune disease history or got systemic immunosuppression were left out. Blood samples were obtained at baseline, cycle 4 day 1, and cycle 7 day 1. Repertoires were generated with immunoSEQ multiplex PCR, while TCRdb's copy carries only in-frame clones and drops some. This table has fewer than 70,000 clones, around 84% appearing once. This specimen consisted of CD4+ or CD8+ T cells sorted from blood, obtained in a trial of the OX40 agonist ivuxolimab. The gene calls are TRBV5-5 and TRBJ2-7, with a tentative D call TRBD2 (5 bases). This TCR came from an adult with an advanced solid tumor such as melanoma, head and neck, liver or kidney cancer. The CDR3 sequence: CASSVLAEQYF. CDR3 DNA sequence: TGTGCCAGCAGCGTGTTAGCGGAGCAGTACTTC. Drawing the rest from reference TRBV5-5 and TRBJ2-7, the complete variable domain is DAGVTQSPTHLIKTRGQQVTLRCSPISGHKSVSWYQQVLGQGPQFIFQYYEKEERGRGNFPDRFSARQFPNYSSELNVNALLLGDSALYLCASSVLAEQYFGPGTRLTVT.